What follows is one T cell receptor beta chain and its context. TCRdb's table, derived via immunoSEQ multiplex PCR, lists solely in-frame clones and lacks some. Altogether about 39,000 clones are present, more than 65% being singletons, with the ten largest covering approximately 20%. Trimming left V 4 bases short and J 2 bases short, with 15 bases between. CDR1 MNHEY and CDR2 SMNVEV come from the germline V gene (reference sequence). There are 16 residues in the CDR3. These data are taken from a study of blood T cell repertoires in COVID-19. This clonotype was sampled from a man in his 70s with acute or convalescent COVID-19. The chain links TRBV27 to TRBJ1-5, with a weak D call TRBD1 (5 bases). The sample was peripheral blood. This chain's CDR3 is CASSSNRLYGNQPQHF. The CDR3, as DNA: TGTGCCAGCAGTTCGAACAGGTTGTACGGCAATCAGCCCCAGCATTTT.